This T cell receptor beta chain appears in the sequencing data of a study of blood T cell repertoires in COVID-19. About the study: Italy, Spain and the United States were the sources of the convalescent and acute COVID-19 samples.

The J segment lost 8 bases and the V segment lost 6 bases, leaving 9 bases of the junction unmatched. From germline, CDR1 is LNHNV and CDR2 YYDKDF (reference sequence). This CDR3 region has 13 residues. Repertoires were generated with immunoSEQ multiplex PCR, while TCRdb's copy carries only in-frame clones and drops some. The repertoire holds approximately 350,000 clones, with more than 75% as singletons. This TCR derives from a woman aged 25 to 39 who had recovered from COVID-19. J is TRBJ1-2 and V is TRBV15; 7 bases are shared with TRBD1. Sequenced: PBMCs or T cells enriched from blood (not recorded which). CDR3 coding DNA: TGTGCCACCAGTGTTACAGGGGTCAGGGGCTACACCTTC. This gives the protein CATSVTGVRGYTF.